The sample holds one count of the clone carrying this T cell receptor beta chain. The data are from a study of blood T cell repertoires in COVID-19. About the study: From the United States, Italy and Spain came samples of acute and convalescent COVID-19.

V was trimmed by 6 bases and J by 1 base, leaving 14 bases between them. Germline V CDR1 and CDR2: SGHTA, FQGNSA. This CDR3 spans 15 amino acids. In the study's own analysis: Reference gene primer amplification in the assay estimated nucleated cell counts. Libraries were prepared by immunoSEQ multiplex PCR; TCRdb keeps only in-frame clonotypes and omits some of them. V and J calls and clone size follow that table, whereas D and trimming were derived from the DNA. The sample shows about 26,000 clones, roughly 89% of them seen only once. The TCR sequence derives from a man in his sixties or seventies with active COVID-19. The chain uses TRBV7-2 and TRBJ2-3; D is unclear. The source material was peripheral blood. The CDR3 protein is CASSEALVGTDTQYF. In DNA form, the CDR3 reads TGTGCCAGCAGTGAGGCTCTAGTTGGCACAGATACGCAGTATTTT.